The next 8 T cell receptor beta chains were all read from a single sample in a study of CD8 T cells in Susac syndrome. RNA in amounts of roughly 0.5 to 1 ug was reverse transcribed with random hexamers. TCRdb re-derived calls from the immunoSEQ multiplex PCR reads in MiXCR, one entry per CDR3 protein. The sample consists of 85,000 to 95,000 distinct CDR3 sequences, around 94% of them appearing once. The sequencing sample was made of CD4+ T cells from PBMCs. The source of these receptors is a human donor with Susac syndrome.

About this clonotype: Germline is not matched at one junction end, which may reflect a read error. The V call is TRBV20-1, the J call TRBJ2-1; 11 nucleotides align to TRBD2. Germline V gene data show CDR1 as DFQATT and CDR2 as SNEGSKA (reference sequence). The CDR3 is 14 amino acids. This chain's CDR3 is CSALSSGGRYEQCF. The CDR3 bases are TGCAGTGCTCTCTCTAGCGGGGGGAGGTATGAGCAGTGCTTC.

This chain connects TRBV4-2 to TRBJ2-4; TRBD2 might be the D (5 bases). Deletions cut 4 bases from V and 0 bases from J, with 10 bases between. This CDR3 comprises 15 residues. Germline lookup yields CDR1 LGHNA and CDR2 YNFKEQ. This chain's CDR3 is CASSPGDLAKNIQYF. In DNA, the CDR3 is TGTGCCAGCAGCCCCGGGGATTTAGCCAAAAACATTCAGTACTTC.

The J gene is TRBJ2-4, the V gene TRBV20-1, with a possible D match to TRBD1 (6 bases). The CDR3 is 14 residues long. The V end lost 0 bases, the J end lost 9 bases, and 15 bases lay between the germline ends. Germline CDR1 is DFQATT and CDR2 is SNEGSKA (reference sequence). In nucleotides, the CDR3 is TGCAGTGCTAGAGATAGAGACCGAGGGGGCATTCAGTACTTC. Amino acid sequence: CSARDRDRGGIQYF.

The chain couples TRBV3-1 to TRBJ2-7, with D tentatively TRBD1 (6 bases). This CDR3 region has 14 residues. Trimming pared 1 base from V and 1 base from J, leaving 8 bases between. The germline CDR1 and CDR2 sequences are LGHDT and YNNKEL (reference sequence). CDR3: CASSQGQASYEQYF. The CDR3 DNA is TGTGCCAGCAGCCAAGGACAGGCTTCCTACGAGCAGTACTTC.

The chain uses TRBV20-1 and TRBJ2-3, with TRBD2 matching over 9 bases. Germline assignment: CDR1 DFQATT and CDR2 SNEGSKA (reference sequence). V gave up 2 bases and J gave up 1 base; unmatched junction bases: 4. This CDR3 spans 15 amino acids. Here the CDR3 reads CSARSLAGGTDTQYF. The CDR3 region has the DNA TGCAGTGCTAGATCACTAGCGGGTGGCACAGATACGCAGTATTTT.

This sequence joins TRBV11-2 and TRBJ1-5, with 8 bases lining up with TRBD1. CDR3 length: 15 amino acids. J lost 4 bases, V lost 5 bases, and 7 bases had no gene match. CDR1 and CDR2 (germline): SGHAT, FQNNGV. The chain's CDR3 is CASSPRTGWNQPQHF. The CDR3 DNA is TGTGCCAGCAGCCCGAGGACAGGGTGGAATCAGCCCCAGCATTTT.

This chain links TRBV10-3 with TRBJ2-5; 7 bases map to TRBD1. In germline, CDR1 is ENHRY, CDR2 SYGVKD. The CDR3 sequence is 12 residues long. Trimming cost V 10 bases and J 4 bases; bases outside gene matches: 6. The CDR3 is CASSGGSETQYF. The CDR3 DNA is TGTGCCAGCTCAGGGGGATCAGAGACCCAGTACTTC.

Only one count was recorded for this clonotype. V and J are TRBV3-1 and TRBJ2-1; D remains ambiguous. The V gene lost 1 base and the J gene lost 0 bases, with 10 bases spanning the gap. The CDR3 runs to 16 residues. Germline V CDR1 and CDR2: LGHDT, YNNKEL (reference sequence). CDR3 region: CASSQGVGDSYNEQFF. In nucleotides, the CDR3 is TGTGCCAGCAGCCAAGGGGTGGGTGACTCCTACAATGAGCAGTTCTTC.